This T cell receptor (beta chain) came from a study of T cells after yellow fever vaccination. Production of TCR cDNA was by 5'RACE template switching, which also added a universal primer site and UMIs. TCRdb analysed the 5' RACE reads with MiXCR anew, one entry per CDR3 protein. The data contain fewer than 650,000 distinct CDR3 sequences, 20% to 25% of them seen just once; the ten biggest clones take up about a sixth. The CDR3 is made up of 16 amino acids. CDR1 is SQVTM, CDR2 ANQGSEA, per germline. V lost 1 base and J lost 3; bases outside the gene matches: 6. J is TRBJ2-2 and V is TRBV29-1; 9 nucleotides align to TRBD1. The sample here was PBMCs, taken less than 25 days after the first yellow fever vaccination. The source of this sequence is a man in his late teens or twenties who received the YFV17D yellow fever vaccine. CDR3: CSVEGHTGGYTGELFF. The CDR3 region has the DNA TGCAGCGTTGAAGGGCACACAGGGGGCTACACCGGGGAGCTGTTTTTT.